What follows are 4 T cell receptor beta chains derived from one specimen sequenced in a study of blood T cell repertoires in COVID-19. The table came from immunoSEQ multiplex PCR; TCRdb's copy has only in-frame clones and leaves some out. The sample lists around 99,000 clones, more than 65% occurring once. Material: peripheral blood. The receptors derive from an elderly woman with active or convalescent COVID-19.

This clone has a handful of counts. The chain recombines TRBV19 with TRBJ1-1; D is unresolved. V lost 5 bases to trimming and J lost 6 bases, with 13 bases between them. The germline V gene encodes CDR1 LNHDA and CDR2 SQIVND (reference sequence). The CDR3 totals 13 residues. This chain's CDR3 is CASSLRATSEAFF. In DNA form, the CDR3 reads TGTGCCAGTAGTTTAAGAGCCACCTCTGAAGCTTTCTTT.

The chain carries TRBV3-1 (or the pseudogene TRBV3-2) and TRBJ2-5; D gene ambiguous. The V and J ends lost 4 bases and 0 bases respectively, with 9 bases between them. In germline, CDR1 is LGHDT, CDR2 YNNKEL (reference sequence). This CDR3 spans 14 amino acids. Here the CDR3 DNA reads TGTGCCAGCAGCCGTCACAGTAACCAAGAGACCCAGTACTTC. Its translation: CASSRHSNQETQYF.

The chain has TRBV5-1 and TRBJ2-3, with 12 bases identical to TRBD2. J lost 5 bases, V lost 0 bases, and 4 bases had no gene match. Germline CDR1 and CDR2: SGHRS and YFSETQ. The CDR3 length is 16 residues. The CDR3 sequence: CASSLVPGLAGDTQYF. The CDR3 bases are TGCGCCAGCAGCTTGGTTCCGGGACTAGCGGGAGATACGCAGTATTTT. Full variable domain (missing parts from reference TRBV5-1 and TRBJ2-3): KAGVTQTPRYLIKTRGQQVTLSCSPISGHRSVSWYQQTPGQGLQFLFEYFSETQRNKGNFPGRFSGRQFSNSRSEMNVSTLELGDSALYLCASSLVPGLAGDTQYFGPGTRLTVL.

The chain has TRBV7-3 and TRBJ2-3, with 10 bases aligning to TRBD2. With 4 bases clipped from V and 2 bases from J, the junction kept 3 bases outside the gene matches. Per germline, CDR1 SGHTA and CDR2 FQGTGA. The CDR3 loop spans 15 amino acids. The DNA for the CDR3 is TGTGCCAGCAGCTCTAGCGGGAGCATCACAGATACGCAGTATTTT. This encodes CASSSSGSITDTQYF.